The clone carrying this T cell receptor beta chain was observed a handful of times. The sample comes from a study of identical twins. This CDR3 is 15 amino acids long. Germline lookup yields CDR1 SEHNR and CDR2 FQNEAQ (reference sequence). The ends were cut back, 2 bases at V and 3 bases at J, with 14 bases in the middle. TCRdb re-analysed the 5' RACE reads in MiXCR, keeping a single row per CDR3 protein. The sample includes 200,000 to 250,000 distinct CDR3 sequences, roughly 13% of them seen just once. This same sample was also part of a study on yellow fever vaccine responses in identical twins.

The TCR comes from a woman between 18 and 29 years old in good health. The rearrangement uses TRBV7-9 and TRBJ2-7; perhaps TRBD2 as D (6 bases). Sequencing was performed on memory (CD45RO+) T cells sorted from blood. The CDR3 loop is CASSLMRDGNYEQYF. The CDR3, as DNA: TGTGCCAGCAGCTTAATGCGGGACGGGAACTACGAGCAGTACTTC.